The clone carrying this T cell receptor (beta chain) was seen once. The data originate from a study of blood T cell repertoires in COVID-19. Germline V gene lookup returns CDR1 SGHRS and CDR2 YFSETQ. CDR3 length equals 15 residues. Unmatched junction bases numbered 9, after V lost 4 bases and J lost 5 bases. Method: immunoSEQ multiplex PCR; TCRdb's copy keeps in-frame clones and lacks some. Among some 160,000 clones, about 86% were seen once, and the ten largest hold around 20%. The rearrangement joins TRBV5-1 to TRBJ2-7; 10 bases are shared with TRBD2. This TCR was recovered from a woman aged 70-85 years who had recovered from COVID-19. Sequenced: peripheral blood. Here the CDR3 reads CASSPEREGLDEQYF. DNA of the CDR3: TGCGCCAGCAGCCCTGAGCGGGAGGGCCTCGACGAGCAGTACTTC.